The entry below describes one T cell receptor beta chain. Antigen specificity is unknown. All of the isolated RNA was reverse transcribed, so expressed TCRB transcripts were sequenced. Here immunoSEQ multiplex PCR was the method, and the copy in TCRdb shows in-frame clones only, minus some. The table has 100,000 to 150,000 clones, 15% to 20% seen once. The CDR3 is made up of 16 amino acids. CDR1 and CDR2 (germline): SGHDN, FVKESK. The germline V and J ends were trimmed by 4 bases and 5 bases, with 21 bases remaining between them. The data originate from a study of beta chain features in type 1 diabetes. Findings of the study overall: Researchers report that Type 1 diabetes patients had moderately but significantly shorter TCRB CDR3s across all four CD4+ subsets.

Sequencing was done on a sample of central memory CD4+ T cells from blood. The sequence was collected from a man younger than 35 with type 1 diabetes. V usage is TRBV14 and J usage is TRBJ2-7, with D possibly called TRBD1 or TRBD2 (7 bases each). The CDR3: CASSPYRGAGRDEQYF. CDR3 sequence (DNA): TGTGCCAGCAGCCCGTACAGGGGAGCGGGAAGAGACGAGCAGTACTTC.